This TCR beta chain emerged from a study of metastatic and nonmetastatic thyroid tumors. The entire patient cohort was treatment-naive prior to thyroid surgery. By share of the sample, this clone is medium-sized (0.01 to 0.1%). TCRdb recomputed clones from the PCR reads via MiXCR. The sample yields about 4,900 clones, approximately 28% seen once. V dropped 8 bases and J dropped 0 bases, with 12 bases sitting between them. The germline V gene has CDR1 MDHEN and CDR2 SYDVKM. The CDR3 consists of 14 residues. The rearrangement joins TRBV28 to TRBJ2-3; possibly TRBD1 for D (6 bases). Sequencing was carried out using adjacent normal tissue. The receptor was derived from a female donor with papillary thyroid cancer or a benign thyroid nodule (not recorded which). Some clones in this sample may be carry-over from other donors' samples. The DNA of the CDR3 is TGTGCCAGCGGGGGCCCCCCTAGCACAGATACGCAGTATTTT. Residues: CASGGPPSTDTQYF.